The 18 T cell receptor beta chains below all came from one sample that was sequenced in a study of shared clonotypes between healthy human individuals. Generated by immunoSEQ multiplex PCR, the TCRdb table keeps only in-frame clones and is missing some. This repertoire shows around 2.3 million clones, 90% to 96% found once; its top ten account for less than 0.15%. Sequences were obtained from naive CD4+ T cells sorted from blood. Sample subset: CD45RA+ positively selected. The receptors here all came from a man younger than 35 in good health.

This rearrangement joins TRBV19 to TRBJ2-2; no firm D call. The CDR3 has 15 amino acids. Germline CDR1 and CDR2: LNHDA and SQIVND (reference sequence). V was cut by 3 bases and J by 5 bases, with 13 bases left in between. The CDR3: CASSIEDQLTGELFF. As DNA, the CDR3 is TGTGCCAGTAGTATCGAGGACCAATTAACCGGGGAGCTGTTTTTT. Supplemented by reference TRBV19 and TRBJ2-2, the full variable domain reads DGGITQSPKYLFRKEGQNVTLSCEQNLNHDAMYWYRQDPGQGLRLIYYSQIVNDFQKGDIAEGYSVSREKKESFPLTVTSAQKNPTAFYLCASSIEDQLTGELFFGEGSRLTVL.

The rearrangement uses TRBV23-1 and TRBJ2-1, with D tentatively TRBD2 (6 bases). TRBV23-1 is an open reading frame, and its role is uncertain. The CDR3 spans 15 residues. V was cut by 4 bases and J by 4 bases, with 14 bases left in between. The CDR3 is CASSPPGLGYNEQFF. CDR3 DNA sequence: TGCGCCAGCAGTCCACCGGGACTGGGGTACAATGAGCAGTTCTTC.

To note about this clone: Within the sample, other DNA sequences also encode this same CDR3. This chain uses TRBV30 with TRBJ1-5; tentatively, D is TRBD1 (6 bases). Trimming cost V 2 bases and J 1 base, with 9 bases left between them. This CDR3 is 14 amino acids long. Germline V CDR1 and CDR2: GTSNPN, SVGIG (reference sequence). In DNA form, the CDR3 reads TGTGCCTGGAGTAGAGGGGGGAGCAATCAGCCCCAGCATTTT. Amino acids: CAWSRGGSNQPQHF.

Turning to this clone: This sample also contains other DNA sequences that code for the same CDR3. The genes are TRBV28 and TRBJ2-7; TRBD1 matches at 7 bases. CDR1 is MDHEN, CDR2 SYDVKM, per germline. The CDR3 has 14 residues. V trimming: 6 bases; J trimming: 3 bases; junction bases outside the gene matches: 8. CDR3 sequence (DNA): TGTGCCAGCAGCCTTCCGGGACAGAACTACGAGCAGTACTTC. Translation: CASSLPGQNYEQYF. The full variable domain, rest sourced from reference TRBV28 and TRBJ2-7, is DVKVTQSSRYLVKRTGEKVFLECVQDMDHENMFWYRQDPGLGLRLIYFSYDVKMKEKGDIPEGYSVSREKKERFSLILESASTNQTSMYLCASSLPGQNYEQYFGPGTRLTVT.

This chain joins TRBV4-3 and TRBJ2-6; D may be TRBD2 (5 bases). Germline V gene data show CDR1 as LGHNA and CDR2 as YSLEER. This CDR3 comprises 16 residues. V was pared by 0 bases and J by 0 bases, with 6 bases between. CDR3 region: CASSQDAGSGANVLTF. CDR3 DNA: TGCGCCAGCAGCCAAGATGCGGGCTCTGGGGCCAACGTCCTGACTTTC.

V usage is TRBV11-2 and J usage is TRBJ1-3; 10 bases align to TRBD1. Germline assignment: CDR1 SGHAT and CDR2 FQNNGV. The trim removed 4 bases at V and 7 bases at J, leaving 7 bases unmatched. CDR3 size: 15 residues. CDR3 coding DNA: TGTGCCAGCAGCTCAACGACAGGGGGCGCGAACACCATATATTTT. As protein: CASSSTTGGANTIYF.

The chain recombines TRBV30 with TRBJ1-1; D remains ambiguous. V lost 6 bases and J lost 1, with 9 bases in between. Germline values: CDR1 GTSNPN, CDR2 SVGIG (reference sequence). The length of the CDR3 is 12 residues. The CDR3 here is CACKGQNTEAFF. The CDR3 DNA sequence: TGTGCCTGCAAGGGCCAGAACACTGAAGCTTTCTTT.

The chain joins TRBV27 to TRBJ2-3; 9 positions agree with TRBD1. J lost 6 bases, V lost 7 bases, and 11 bases had no gene match. The CDR3 runs 15 residues. In germline, CDR1 is MNHEY, CDR2 SMNVEV (reference sequence). The CDR3 DNA reads as TGTGCCAGCAACGCGGGGACAGGGCTTACCGATACGCAGTATTTT. Protein sequence: CASNAGTGLTDTQYF.

The chain couples TRBV9 to TRBJ2-7, with a possible D match to TRBD1 (6 bases). Germline CDR1 and CDR2: SGDLS and YYNGEE. V lost 0 bases to trimming and J lost 6 bases, with 10 bases between them. The length of the CDR3 is 13 residues. CDR3 amino acids: CASSVETGTEQYF. The CDR3 DNA reads TGTGCCAGCAGCGTAGAGACAGGTACCGAGCAGTACTTC.

The chain carries TRBV5-5 and TRBJ2-7; D uncertain. This CDR3 spans 12 amino acids. V was trimmed by 0 bases and J by 6 bases, leaving 7 bases between them. CDR1 is SGHKS and CDR2 is YYEKEE in the germline V gene (reference sequence). The CDR3 spells CASSLASGEQYF. In DNA, the CDR3 is TGTGCCAGCAGCTTGGCCTCCGGCGAGCAGTACTTC.

The V gene is TRBV15, the J gene TRBJ1-5; TRBD1 might be the D (6 bases). The ends were cut back, 0 bases at V and 5 bases at J, with 11 bases in the middle. The germline gives CDR1 LNHNV, CDR2 YYDKDF (reference sequence). The CDR3 spans 15 residues. CDR3 in DNA: TGTGCCACCAGCAGAGATAAACAGGGACATCAGCCCCAGCATTTT. Its translation is CATSRDKQGHQPQHF.

The CDR3 loop is CASSSAGTGYTF. The CDR3, as DNA: TGTGCCAGCAGTTCCGCCGGGACAGGCTACACCTTC. The V call is TRBV6-5, the J call TRBJ1-2; perhaps TRBD1 as D (6 bases). The CDR3 has 12 residues. Germline V CDR1 and CDR2: MNHEY, SVGAGI. Trimming removed 4 bases at V and 8 bases at J, with 11 bases between.

J is TRBJ1-4 and V is TRBV28; 7 positions match TRBD1. Per the germline V gene, CDR1 is MDHEN and CDR2 is SYDVKM. The CDR3 has 16 residues. V shed 4 bases and J 5 bases; nucleotides not matched to a gene: 10. The DNA for the CDR3 is TGTGCCAGCAGTTCCAACATAGGGGGCTGGAATGAAAAACTGTTTTTT. Translated, it gives CASSSNIGGWNEKLFF.

The rearrangement uses TRBV2 and TRBJ2-3; a weak D match, TRBD2 (5 bases). The CDR3 covers 16 residues. Trimming cost V 7 bases and J 0 bases, with 17 bases left between them. Germline loops: CDR1 SNHLY, CDR2 FYNNEI. CDR3 DNA: TGTGCCAGCACTCCAGGCCAAGCGGATAGCACAGATACGCAGTATTTT. Amino acid sequence: CASTPGQADSTDTQYF. Using reference TRBV2 and TRBJ2-3 for the parts outside the CDR3, the full variable domain is EPEVTQTPSHQVTQMGQEVILRCVPISNHLYFYWYRQILGQKVEFLVSFYNNEISEKSEIFDDQFSVERPDGSNFTLKIRSTKLEDSAMYFCASTPGQADSTDTQYFGPGTRLTVL.

This rearrangement joins TRBV25-1 to TRBJ2-4; the D is unclear. With 2 bases removed from V and 7 bases from J, the gap between germline ends came to 9 bases. The CDR3 length is 13 residues. The germline V gene encodes CDR1 MGHDK and CDR2 SYGVNS. CDR3 protein: CASSEVGDNIQYF. The CDR3 region has the DNA TGTGCCAGCAGTGAAGTAGGTGACAACATTCAGTACTTC.

The chain links TRBV10-3 to TRBJ2-5; possible D gene TRBD1, 6 bases. Germline V gene lookup returns CDR1 ENHRY and CDR2 SYGVKD. V shed 5 bases and J shed 5 bases, with 15 bases lying between them. CDR3 length: 14 amino acids. The DNA of the CDR3 is TGTGCCATCAGTACAGGGTTGGAAGGGGAGACCCAGTACTTC. Protein: CAISTGLEGETQYF.

CDR3 sequence (DNA): TGTGCCAGCAGGGGGGGTGGAGCTAACTATGGCTACACCTTC. It translates to CASRGGGANYGYTF. This chain connects TRBV5-4 to TRBJ1-2; the D gene is possibly TRBD1 (5 bases). CDR1 is SGHNT, CDR2 YYREEE, per germline (reference sequence). The CDR3 runs to 14 residues. V was pared by 5 bases and J by 0 bases, with 11 bases between.

The chain joins TRBV2 to TRBJ2-3; TRBD1 matches at 8 bases. The CDR3 is 14 residues long. CDR1 is SNHLY and CDR2 is FYNNEI in the germline V gene. V was clipped by 10 bases and J by 1 base; unmatched bases: 7. CDR3 bases: TGTGCCACCACCGGACAGGGCCGCACAGATACGCAGTATTTT. Translating gives CATTGQGRTDTQYF.